This TCR beta chain is drawn from a study of OX40 agonist ivuxolimab in advanced cancers. About the investigation overall: Ivuxolimab was an agonistic, fully human IgG2 monoclonal antibody directed against OX40 (CD134), a costimulatory receptor. Peripheral TCRbeta sequencing was intended to test whether TCR sequence diversity was altered and clonal T-cell expansion was caused by ivuxolimab. The paper describes the monotherapy dose-escalation part (N = 52 patients) of the phase I trial of ivuxolimab. Partial responses occurred in three dose-escalation patients: two with cutaneous melanoma and one with hepatocellular carcinoma. Among the roughly 50 dose-escalation patients, approximately 20 had hepatocellular carcinoma, 15 or so melanoma, 9 renal cell carcinoma and 9 head and neck cancer. Intravenous ivuxolimab was administered to patients every 2 weeks at six dose levels: 0.01, 0.1, 0.3, 1.5, 3 and 10 mg/kg. In the dose-escalation cohort, 82.7% of patients were male, and the mean age was about 55 years, with a range of about 23 to 90. Prior anti-PD-1, anti-PD-L1 or anti-CTLA-4 therapy was permitted, and less than 45% of dose-escalation patients had received checkpoint inhibitors. The paper as a whole reports these results and caveats: The antigen specificity of the clonally expanded peripheral T cells was not determined. On average, CD8+ T cells showed more expanded clones than CD4+ T cells after ivuxolimab. Low levels of normalized T-cell clonal expansion were also shown by some nonresponding patients. At doses of 0.1 to 3.0 mg/kg, clonal expansion of both CD4+ and CD8+ blood T cells was observed from baseline to week 6. In the 0.1-3.0 mg/kg groups, partial responders had among the lowest normalized peripheral clonal expansion, particularly in CD8+ T cells.

As for this clone: Its specific antigen is unknown. There are no base qualities to consult, and no much larger clone falls within one base.

The trial excluded patients who had a history of autoimmune disease or who were on systemic immunosuppression. In every dose cohort, peripheral blood was drawn for TCR sequencing at baseline, cycle 4 day 1, and cycle 7 day 1. Samples came from an open-label, multicenter, first-in-human phase I dose-escalation trial of ivuxolimab. The trial enrolled adults with locally advanced or metastatic head and neck squamous cell, hepatocellular, melanoma or renal cell carcinoma. Before TCR sequencing, CD4+ and CD8+ T cells were separately sorted from peripheral blood. The CDR3 numbers 15 residues from cysteine through phenylalanine. Of the read, only the CDR3 DNA is kept; its 45 bases are in frame from base 1. CDR1 is given as MDHEN and CDR2 as SYDVKM, both from the germline V gene. To sequence the TCRbeta CDR3 region, genomic DNA was isolated from the sorted cells. TCRbeta CDR3 regions were sequenced using the immunoSEQ Assay. TCRdb obtained this table from immuneACCESS and retained in-frame rearrangements with V and J assigned. These tables miss some clones; where compared with another copy, unresolved V genes account for less than half of the shortfall, and the remainder is unexplained. The sample profile shows about 60,000 clones; less than 95% of them were found once. Of the sample, 11% to 15% is held by the ten largest clones.

The V gene is TRBV28 and the J gene is TRBJ2-5, with an unclear D gene assignment. The DNA end is more similar to TRBJ2-7, so the J call may be wrong. The sequence derives from an adult with an advanced solid tumor such as melanoma, head and neck, liver or kidney cancer. The specimen was CD4+ or CD8+ T cells sorted from blood, collected in a trial of the OX40 agonist ivuxolimab. CDR3 loop: CASSLTRQKVYEQYF. The DNA reads TGTGCCAGCAGTTTAACCCGGCAGAAAGTCTACGAGCAGTACTTC.